This T cell receptor beta chain emerged from a study of T cells in Graves' hyperthyroidism and ophthalmopathy. The wider study: Peripheral blood was taken when the disease was first diagnosed, before any treatment began.

CDR1 is GTSNPN and CDR2 is SVGIG in the germline V gene (reference sequence). V was trimmed by 0 bases and J by 3 bases, leaving 9 bases between them. This CDR3 is 15 amino acids long. Patients between 18 and 65 years old had hyperthyroidism, newly diagnosed and lasting under 2 months. Orbital computed tomography, thyroid ultrasound, serum thyroxine and TRAb, and clinical symptoms together informed the diagnoses. PBMCs came from 9 to 10 ml fresh peripheral blood. This clonotype was recorded a few times. From RNA transcripts, TCR beta CDR3 regions were amplified. Primed by the HTBI set, a first-round RT-PCR was run on the TCR CDR3. Via MiXCR, TCRdb re-called the multiplex PCR reads, giving one row per CDR3 protein. Of around 620,000 distinct CDR3 sequences detected, about 17% appear once; the ten largest clones hold 3.5% to 4%.

The TCR originated in a woman in her twenties or thirties with Graves' hyperthyroidism. The chain carries TRBV30 and TRBJ1-6, with D unclear. Sequenced material: blood. The CDR3 here is CAWSVRQSYNSPLHF. The CDR3 bases are TGTGCCTGGAGTGTTCGGCAGAGCTATAATTCACCCCTCCACTTT.